The next 18 T cell receptor beta chains were all read from a single sample in a study of blood T cell repertoires in COVID-19. Profiled with immunoSEQ multiplex PCR; TCRdb holds only in-frame clones, not every one. The sample consists of a few hundred thousand clones, about 80% of them appearing once. The source material was PBMCs or T cells enriched from blood (not recorded which). The source of these receptors is a man aged 25 to 45 with acute COVID-19.

The chain has TRBV6-4 and TRBJ2-6, with a possible D match to TRBD2 (6 bases). CDR3 length: 14 amino acids. CDR1 MRHNA and CDR2 SNTAGT come from the germline V gene. The V end lost 2 bases, the J end lost 4 bases, and 6 bases lay between the germline ends. DNA of the CDR3: TGTGCCAGCAGTGACGGGAGGGGGGCCAACGTCCTGACTTTC. Encoded protein: CASSDGRGANVLTF.

This rearrangement joins TRBV4-1 to TRBJ2-7; the D gene is possibly TRBD2 (6 bases). V lost 4 bases, J lost 4 bases, and 11 bases lay in between. The CDR3 is made up of 13 amino acids. Germline CDR1 MGHRA, CDR2 YSYEKL. CDR3 coding DNA: TGCGCCAGCAGCCTTGGGACTGCATACGAGCAGTACGTC. Its translation is CASSLGTAYEQYV.

CDR3 protein: CAILDLGKNIQYF. CDR3 DNA: TGTGCCATCTTGGACTTGGGCAAAAACATTCAGTACTTC. The V and J genes are TRBV10-3 and TRBJ2-4; D possibly corresponds to TRBD2 (5 bases). V gave up 8 bases and J gave up 3 bases, with 11 bases separating them. The germline gives CDR1 ENHRY, CDR2 SYGVKD. The CDR3 runs to 13 residues.

V is TRBV14 and J is TRBJ1-1; D is undetermined. Germline V gene data show CDR1 as SGHDN and CDR2 as FVKESK. Trimming stripped 4 bases from V and 1 base from J, with 7 bases between. The length of the CDR3 is 13 residues. This CDR3 is CASSLTQNTEAFF. CDR3 in DNA: TGTGCCAGCAGCCTTACACAGAACACTGAAGCTTTCTTT.

CDR3 in DNA: TGTGCCAGCGACAGGGCCGGAGGGGTTTATGGCTACACCTTC. Its translation: CASDRAGGVYGYTF. The chain uses TRBV19 and TRBJ1-2, with 7 bases matching TRBD1. Germline CDR1 and CDR2: LNHDA and SQIVND (reference sequence). The CDR3 consists of 14 residues. The J segment lost 5 bases and the V segment lost 9 bases, leaving 12 bases of the junction unmatched.

This clone turned up a few times. The chain has TRBV29-1 and TRBJ1-2; 7 bases align to TRBD1. The germline gives CDR1 SQVTM, CDR2 ANQGSEA. CDR3 length: 17 amino acids. V lost 5 bases and J lost 2; bases outside the gene matches: 17. The chain's CDR3 is CSVRSQASKTGNYGYTF. Here the CDR3 DNA reads TGCAGCGTTCGTTCCCAGGCCTCTAAGACAGGGAACTATGGCTACACCTTC.

The chain links TRBV15 to TRBJ1-2, with TRBD1 matching 8 bases. The CDR3 has 15 residues. V shed 0 bases and J 0 bases; nucleotides not matched to a gene: 0. In germline, CDR1 is LNHNV, CDR2 YYDKDF (reference sequence). CDR3 nucleotides: TGTGCCACCAGCAGAGAACAGGGGGCTAACTATGGCTACACCTTC. It encodes CATSREQGANYGYTF.

CDR3 DNA: TGTGCCAGCAGTGAAGGACTAGCGGAATCCTCCTACAATGAGCAGTTCTTC. Amino acid sequence: CASSEGLAESSYNEQFF. This chain connects TRBV25-1 to TRBJ2-1, with 10 bases identical to TRBD2. Germline V CDR1 and CDR2: MGHDK, SYGVNS. This CDR3 contains 17 residues. The ends lost 2 bases at V and 0 bases at J; junction bases unmatched: 4.

The chain recombines TRBV2 with TRBJ1-2; no definite D call. The CDR3 is 15 amino acids. In germline, CDR1 is SNHLY, CDR2 FYNNEI. The V end lost 6 bases, the J end lost 5 bases, and 19 bases lay between the germline ends. CDR3 sequence reads: CASRVDTGSAYGYTF. The DNA for the CDR3 is TGTGCCAGCAGAGTTGATACCGGGAGCGCTTATGGCTACACCTTC.

A single count supports this clone. The chain joins TRBV14 to TRBJ2-2, with 7 bases lining up with TRBD2. J was trimmed by 6 bases and V by 4 bases; bases with no gene match: 11. This CDR3 region has 16 residues. Germline CDR1 and CDR2: SGHDN and FVKESK. CDR3 residues: CASSLQAGLSSGELFF. DNA for the CDR3: TGTGCCAGCAGCCTTCAAGCGGGACTCAGTTCCGGGGAGCTGTTTTTT. The variable domain in full, with the rest retrieved from reference TRBV14 and TRBJ2-2, is EAGVTQFPSHSVIEKGQTVTLRCDPISGHDNLYWYRRVMGKEIKFLLHFVKESKQDESGMPNNRFLAERTGGTYSTLKVQPAELEDSGVYFCASSLQAGLSSGELFFGEGSRLTVL.

The chain recombines TRBV3-1 (or the pseudogene TRBV3-2) with TRBJ2-7; weak D call: TRBD1 (6 bases). Trimming pared 0 bases from V and 4 bases from J, leaving 22 bases between. The CDR3 totals 18 residues. Germline CDR1 reads LGHDT; CDR2 reads YNNKEL (reference sequence). CDR3 in amino acids: CASSQDRAINRVAYEQYV. CDR3 sequence (DNA): TGTGCCAGCAGCCAAGATCGCGCCATAAACAGGGTGGCATACGAGCAGTACGTC.

The chain combines TRBV5-6 with TRBJ2-1; D unresolved. Per germline, CDR1 SGHDT and CDR2 YYEEEE. CDR3 length equals 13 residues. V was cut by 4 bases and J by 6 bases, with 11 bases left in between. The CDR3 loop is CASSVLALNEQFF. For the CDR3, the DNA is TGTGCCAGCAGCGTGTTGGCCCTCAATGAGCAGTTCTTC.

With regard to this clone: The germline gene is not matched at one end of the junction; a read error may be the cause. The chain has TRBV5-1 and TRBJ1-1, with a tentative D call TRBD1 (6 bases). Germline loops: CDR1 SGHRS, CDR2 YFSETQ. The CDR3 length is 15 residues. The DNA of the CDR3 is TGCGCCAGCAGCTTGAGTCCCACAGGGAACACTGAAACTTTCTTT. Translated, it gives CASSLSPTGNTETFF.

In this sample, this clone turned up a few times. J is TRBJ1-2 and V is TRBV5-4, with 8 bases lining up with TRBD1. J lost 7 bases, V lost 4 bases, and 3 bases had no gene match. This CDR3 is built from 12 residues. Germline V lookup: CDR1 SGHNT, CDR2 YYREEE (reference sequence). The CDR3: CASSPDRAGYTF. In DNA, the CDR3 is TGTGCCAGCAGCCCGGACAGGGCTGGCTACACCTTC.

This rearrangement joins TRBV7-2 to TRBJ2-1; the D is unclear. The CDR3 length is 13 residues. V was trimmed by 1 base and J by 3 bases, leaving 4 bases between them. CDR1 and CDR2 from the germline V gene are SGHTA and FQGNSA. CDR3 DNA: TGTGCCAGCAGCTTAGGACACTACAATGAGCAGTTCTTC. It is translated as CASSLGHYNEQFF.

V and J are TRBV28 and TRBJ2-4; tentatively, D is TRBD1 (6 bases). V was trimmed by 5 bases and J by 12 bases, leaving 17 bases between them. Germline V CDR1 and CDR2: MDHEN, SYDVKM. The CDR3 loop spans 13 amino acids. The CDR3 is CASSTGTPSDQYF. DNA of the CDR3: TGTGCCAGCAGTACCGGGACACCCAGTGATCAGTACTTC.

The chain carries TRBV14 and TRBJ1-1, with 8 positions matching TRBD1. This CDR3 is built from 18 residues. V dropped 2 bases and J dropped 3; count of bases not matched to a gene: 14. The germline CDR1 and CDR2 sequences are SGHDN and FVKESK. For the CDR3, the DNA is TGTGCCAGCAGCCAAACTCCGAAGGAGACAGGGGTTGACACTGAAGCTTTCTTT. Protein sequence: CASSQTPKETGVDTEAFF.

The chain has TRBV7-8 and TRBJ2-3; no clear D gene. Germline CDR1 is SGHVS and CDR2 is FQNEAQ. The ends were cut back, 5 bases at V and 1 base at J, with 13 bases in the middle. The CDR3 sequence is 15 residues long. CDR3 sequence (DNA): TGTGCCAGCAGCCCCTACGATTCCGGCACAGATACGCAGTATTTT. This gives the protein CASSPYDSGTDTQYF.